Sequencing of this T cell receptor beta chain was carried out in a study of cytomegalovirus exposure and HLA in healthy donors. Regarding the study as a whole: For most TCR beta V segments, an earlier analysis put the productive rate at about 90% or about 30% of the time. Follow-up analysis later connected one missense variant in DCLRE1C with trimming of TCR beta V- and J-genes.

PCR used 60 Vbeta primers and 13 Jbeta primers. TCRdb's copy holds only in-frame clones and misses some; the assay was immunoSEQ multiplex PCR. The repertoire holds 100,000 to 150,000 clones, approximately 80% seen once, with roughly 2% in the top ten. CDR1 KGHSH and CDR2 LQKENI come from the germline V gene. Trimming at V came to 0 bases and at J to 7 bases, leaving 13 bases not matched to a gene. The CDR3 spans 17 residues. To note about this clone: As yet, its antigen is unknown.

This chain links TRBV18 with TRBJ1-2, with 8 bases matching TRBD1. Sequences were obtained from PBMCs. The sequence was collected from a man aged 18 to 30 in good health and CMV-seronegative. Written as DNA, the CDR3 is TGTGCCAGCTCACCACCGCAGGGGGCGTCTCCTCTATTTGGCTACACCTTC. Residues: CASSPPQGASPLFGYTF. Drawing the rest from reference TRBV18 and TRBJ1-2, the complete variable domain is NAGVMQNPRHLVRRRGQEARLRCSPMKGHSHVYWYRQLPEEGLKFMVYLQKENIIDESGMPKERFSAEFPKEGPSILRIQQVVRGDSAAYFCASSPPQGASPLFGYTFGSGTRLTVV.